Listed below are T cell receptor beta chains from one sample, sequenced in a study of OX40 agonist ivuxolimab in advanced cancers. Clones were sequenced by immunoSEQ multiplex PCR, and TCRdb holds only the in-frame ones, with some missing. The table lists 30,000 to 40,000 clones, roughly nine tenths of them singletons. The sample consisted of CD4+ or CD8+ T cells sorted from blood, taken in a trial of the OX40 agonist ivuxolimab. Every receptor here comes from an adult with an advanced solid tumor such as melanoma, head and neck, liver or kidney cancer. The conserved cysteine and the conserved F or W are not part of the CDR3 here.

cdr3_aa j_call v_call
ASSLVQGPETQY TRBJ2-5 TRBV7-2
ASSPTTGLRGTGELF TRBJ2-2 TRBV14
ASSLLRLAGGEQF TRBJ2-1 TRBV7-6
ASSQEWTGQTEAF TRBJ1-1 TRBV4-1
ASRGQWVYGYT TRBJ1-2 TRBV6-6
ASSVVPMANYGCT TRBJ1-2 TRBV9
ASSVWDSLTYEQY TRBJ2-7 TRBV7-3
ASTNGSPYEQY TRBJ2-7 TRBV28
ASSLSDRGNSPLH TRBJ1-6 TRBV7-9
ASRVWGGYT TRBJ1-2 TRBV28
AWSPGQGAGQPQH TRBJ1-5 TRBV30
ASRSATGGQETQY TRBJ2-5 TRBV5-1
ASSPQQGRTEAF TRBJ1-1 TRBV18
ASSLGTGGIGTEAF TRBJ1-1 TRBV28
ASSPQGQQTEAF TRBJ1-1 TRBV7-9
ATLSRGLSGNTIY TRBJ1-3 TRBV10-3
ASSTLAGGPDTQY TRBJ2-3 TRBV7-6
ASSEGSDTEAF TRBJ1-1 TRBV7-8
ASSATSGFTDTQY TRBJ2-3 TRBV9
ASSLSGGGYGYT TRBJ1-2 TRBV27
ASGGPGVGYGYT TRBJ1-2 TRBV7-6
ASSLNRGYEQY TRBJ2-7 TRBV5-1
ASKPGSRTRETQY TRBJ2-5 TRBV6-5
ASSLSMGEETQY TRBJ2-5 TRBV27
ASSYFGGSTDTQY TRBJ2-3 TRBV11-3
ASSQSSLEAF TRBJ1-1 TRBV16
ASSPGQGLEQY TRBJ2-7 TRBV25-1
ASSRGQGAETQY TRBJ2-5 TRBV5-1
ASSFQQGTYNEQF TRBJ2-1 TRBV7-9
ASSQSRDRGRSEKLF TRBJ1-4 TRBV5-4
ASSSRLLSYEQY TRBJ2-7 TRBV6-5
ASSSGRQETQY TRBJ2-5 TRBV7-3
ASSQKEYQETQY TRBJ2-5 TRBV7-9
ASSQRRVSYEQY TRBJ2-7 TRBV27
ASSLYRDETQY TRBJ2-5 TRBV27
ASRPRTGFDQPQH TRBJ1-5 TRBV6-6
ASSSGQANTGELF TRBJ2-2 TRBV5-1
ASTEGIFGSSYNEQF TRBJ2-1 TRBV2
ASSLGPGTEAF TRBJ1-1 TRBV11-3
ASIPGDRVGEQY TRBJ2-7 TRBV6-6
ASSLPHSGSGNTIY TRBJ1-3 TRBV28
AISGDLGREHYEQY TRBJ2-7 TRBV10-3
AWTRGNTEAF TRBJ1-1 TRBV30
ATSLPVSGYNEQF TRBJ2-1 TRBV15
AWGKGLVATGELF TRBJ2-2 TRBV30
ASSPGGTQEGYGYT TRBJ1-2 TRBV11-3
ASSSAGTSSYT TRBJ1-2 TRBV11-3
ASSVGQGSYGYT TRBJ1-2 TRBV5-1